Listed below are T cell receptor beta chains from one sample, sequenced in a study. TCRdb reprocessed the 5' RACE reads via MiXCR and lists one record per CDR3 protein. This table has about 50,000 distinct CDR3 sequences, about 28% appearing once. Specimen: naive CD4+ T cells sorted from blood. The source is a female donor with breast cancer. Each CDR3 is given with its conserved first and last residue. A D gene is named only where the DNA matches it firmly. Clone size is not always given. Where it is, it says once, few, many or a class for expanded clones.

J | D | size | V | CDR3 | DNA
TRBJ1-3 | - | few | TRBV5-1 | CASKSMSSSGNTIYF | TGCGCCAGCAAGTCGATGTCAAGCTCTGGAAACACCATATATTTT
TRBJ1-1 | - | few | TRBV12-3/TRBV12-4 | CASRINRVTTEAFF | TGTGCCAGCAGGATAAACAGGGTTACGACTGAAGCTTTCTTT
TRBJ2-1 | TRBD2 | few | TRBV20-1 | CSASSGRFNEQFF | TGCAGTGCTAGTAGCGGGAGATTCAATGAGCAGTTCTTC
TRBJ2-7 | - | few | TRBV5-1 | CASSLEWNTYEQYF | TGCGCCAGCAGCTTGGAATGGAACACCTACGAGCAGTACTTC
TRBJ2-4 | TRBD2 | few | TRBV29-1 | CSVEESGGWGNIQYF | TGCAGCGTTGAAGAATCCGGGGGGTGGGGAAACATTCAGTACTTC
TRBJ2-3 | - | few | TRBV7-9 | CASNPKAFTDTQYF | TGTGCCAGCAACCCGAAGGCCTTCACAGATACGCAGTATTTT
TRBJ2-1 | - | many | TRBV20-1 | CSTTSSEQFF | TGCAGTACCACTAGTAGTGAGCAGTTCTTC
TRBJ2-1 | TRBD2 | medium-sized | TRBV6-1 | CASSLISLWLTSGRGGNEQFF | TGTGCCAGCTCCCTAATTAGTCTGTGGCTCACAAGCGGGAGAGGTGGGAATGAGCAGTTCTTC
TRBJ2-7 | TRBD1 | - | TRBV6-2/TRBV6-3 | CASSRTQGALSEQYF | TGTGCCAGCAGTCGCACACAGGGGGCGTTGAGCGAGCAGTACTTC
TRBJ2-5 | - | - | TRBV5-1 | CASGNQGSWGETQYF | TGCGCCAGCGGCAACCAAGGGTCTTGGGGGGAGACCCAGTACTTC
TRBJ2-3 | TRBD1 | few | TRBV3-1 | CASSPYRGLADTQYF | TGTGCCAGCAGCCCTTACAGGGGGTTGGCAGATACGCAGTATTTT
TRBJ2-1 | TRBD1 | - | TRBV2 | CASRSIQGATVNEQFF | TGTGCCAGCAGATCGATACAGGGGGCTACCGTCAATGAGCAGTTCTTC
TRBJ2-1 | - | - | TRBV7-6 | CASSPGGLTNNEQFF | TGTGCCAGCAGCCCCGGCGGACTCACAAACAATGAGCAGTTCTTC
TRBJ2-7 | - | few | TRBV5-5 | CASSLAGGFYEQYF | TGTGCCAGCAGCTTGGCAGGAGGGTTCTACGAGCAGTACTTC
TRBJ1-1 | TRBD1 | - | TRBV30 | CACRGQGTEAFF | TGTGCCTGCCGCGGACAGGGAACTGAAGCTTTCTTT
TRBJ1-6 | - | few | TRBV12-3/TRBV12-4 | CASSLDSLPNSPLHF | TGTGCCAGCAGTTTGGATTCCCTCCCAAATTCACCCCTCCACTTT
TRBJ2-3 | - | few | TRBV20-1 | CSARDRPARTDTQYF | TGCAGTGCTAGAGATAGGCCAGCGAGGACAGATACGCAGTATTTT
TRBJ1-5 | - | once | TRBV6-5 | CASSSGEQPQHF | TGTGCCAGCAGTTCGGGGGAGCAGCCCCAGCATTTT
TRBJ2-6 | - | - | TRBV7-9 | CANSFSLLIGSGANVLTF | TGTGCCAACAGTTTTTCCCTGCTTATCGGCTCTGGGGCCAACGTCCTGACTTTC
TRBJ2-5 | - | few | TRBV7-2 | CASSLARNQETQYF | TGTGCCAGCAGCTTAGCCCGCAACCAAGAGACCCAGTACTTC
TRBJ2-7 | - | few | TRBV6-5 | CASSSHPVGTWSEQYF | TGTGCCAGCAGCTCGCACCCCGTGGGGACCTGGTCCGAGCAGTACTTC
TRBJ2-7 | - | - | TRBV7-8 | CASSDRDKSYEQYF | TGTGCCAGCAGCGACCGGGACAAGTCCTACGAGCAGTACTTC
TRBJ2-1 | - | many | TRBV4-3 | CASSQQSWGTGYNEQFF | TGCGCCAGCAGCCAACAAAGTTGGGGGACGGGGTACAATGAGCAGTTCTTC
TRBJ2-7 | - | - | TRBV12-3/TRBV12-4 | CASSPLIASYERYF | TGTGCCAGCAGTCCCCTGATAGCATCCTACGAGCGGTACTTC
TRBJ2-1 | - | - | TRBV3-1 | CASSQFLGNEQFF | TGTGCCAGCAGCCAGTTTCTTGGGAATGAGCAGTTCTTC
TRBJ2-1 | - | - | TRBV7-2 | CASSRSRPAGEQFF | TGTGCCAGCAGCCGCTCGCGACCGGCGGGTGAGCAGTTCTTC
TRBJ1-5 | TRBD1 | - | TRBV20-1 | CSARPGQVGQPQHF | TGCAGTGCCCGCCCGGGACAGGTCGGTCAGCCCCAGCATTTT
TRBJ2-2 | TRBD2 | few | TRBV5-1 | CASSSGTSGVTGELFF | TGCGCCAGCAGCTCCGGGACTAGCGGGGTCACCGGGGAGCTGTTTTTT
TRBJ1-5 | - | few | TRBV20-1 | CSALSRDNYEPQHF | TGCAGTGCCCTATCCCGGGACAATTATGAGCCCCAGCATTTT
TRBJ2-4 | - | few | TRBV6-2/TRBV6-3 | CASSYSSGLGAKNIQYF | TGTGCCAGCAGTTACTCCTCTGGACTCGGGGCCAAAAACATTCAGTACTTC
TRBJ1-1 | - | few | TRBV7-3 | CAISLLNTEAFF | TGTGCCATCAGCCTTTTGAACACTGAAGCTTTCTTT
TRBJ2-1 | - | - | TRBV7-3 | CASSPDRSSYNEQFF | TGTGCCAGCAGCCCCGACAGGAGCTCCTACAATGAGCAGTTCTTC
TRBJ1-1 | - | - | TRBV12-3/TRBV12-4 | CASSPGRESTEAFF | TGTGCCAGCAGCCCAGGACGCGAGAGCACTGAAGCTTTCTTT
TRBJ1-5 | - | - | TRBV12-3/TRBV12-4 | CASSLGVLSNQPQHF | TGTGCCAGCAGTTTAGGAGTATTGAGCAATCAGCCCCAGCATTTT
TRBJ1-2 | - | - | TRBV7-9 | CASSFSSGNYGYTF | TGTGCCAGCAGCTTTTCTAGCGGGAACTATGGCTACACCTTC
TRBJ2-1 | TRBD2 | - | TRBV29-1 | CSVRTSGGDEQFF | TGCAGCGTTCGGACTAGCGGGGGGGATGAGCAGTTCTTC
TRBJ1-5 | - | - | TRBV6-2/TRBV6-3 | CASSSTGLGNQPQHF | TGTGCCAGCAGTTCGACAGGTTTGGGCAATCAGCCCCAGCATTTT
TRBJ1-2 | - | - | TRBV6-6 | CASSPRTANYSYTF | TGTGCCAGCAGTCCCCGGACAGCGAACTATAGCTACACCTTC
TRBJ2-7 | TRBD1 | - | TRBV12-5 | CASGLVMGTEIYEQYF | TGTGCTAGTGGTTTGGTAATGGGGACAGAGATCTACGAGCAGTACTTC
TRBJ2-7 | - | - | TRBV5-1 | CASSLMPHEQYF | TGCGCCAGCAGCTTGATGCCCCACGAGCAGTACTTC
TRBJ2-7 | - | few | TRBV9 | CASSVATTSNEQYF | TGTGCCAGCAGCGTAGCTACAACAAGCAACGAGCAGTACTTC
TRBJ1-1 | - | few | TRBV11-1 | CASSSVAELNTEAFF | TGTGCCAGCAGCTCAGTAGCCGAGCTGAACACTGAAGCTTTCTTT
TRBJ2-1 | - | - | TRBV5-1 | CASSLRYEQFF | TGTGCCAGCAGCTTGAGATATGAGCAGTTCTTC
TRBJ1-2 | - | - | TRBV25-1 | CASRPTGGMVYGYTF | TGTGCCAGCAGACCTACGGGTGGGATGGTCTATGGCTACACCTTC
TRBJ1-3 | TRBD1 | - | TRBV5-1 | CASSEGQADTIYF | TGCGCCAGCAGCGAGGGACAGGCGGACACCATATATTTT
TRBJ2-3 | - | - | TRBV30 | CAWSAGGTDTQYF | TGTGCCTGGAGTGCAGGGGGCACAGATACGCAGTATTTT
TRBJ1-6 | - | many | TRBV6-1 | CASSEGIYGVLDSPLHF | TGTGCCAGCAGTGAAGGGATATATGGGGTATTGGATTCACCCCTCCACTTT
TRBJ1-4 | - | - | TRBV7-2 | CASSFGTSNEKLFF | TGTGCCAGCAGCTTCGGGACAAGCAATGAAAAACTGTTTTTT
TRBJ2-1 | TRBD1 | - | TRBV29-1 | CSGTTGGILAVDNEQFF | TGCAGCGGAACGACAGGGGGCATACTAGCGGTAGACAATGAGCAGTTCTTC
TRBJ2-7 | TRBD1 | few | TRBV10-3 | CAISERQGRYEQYF | TGTGCCATCAGTGAACGACAGGGGAGGTACGAGCAGTACTTC
TRBJ2-7 | - | few | TRBV18 | CASSPPSVGGYEQYF | TGTGCCAGCTCACCACCGAGCGTGGGTGGGTACGAGCAGTACTTC
TRBJ2-3 | - | - | TRBV7-9 | CASSIFSTDTQYF | TGTGCCAGCAGCATATTTAGCACAGATACGCAGTATTTT
TRBJ1-1 | TRBD1 | few | TRBV5-1 | CASSYGQGGEAFF | TGCGCCAGCAGCTACGGACAGGGAGGGGAAGCTTTCTTT
TRBJ2-3 | TRBD1 | - | TRBV5-1 | CASRRGGQGFGDTQYF | TGCGCCAGCAGACGCGGGGGACAGGGGTTTGGAGATACGCAGTATTTT
TRBJ2-2 | TRBD1 | many | TRBV6-1 | CASSLGQGNTGELFF | TGTGCCAGCAGCTTGGGACAGGGTAACACCGGGGAGCTGTTTTTT
TRBJ1-2 | TRBD1 | - | TRBV5-1 | CASSSGQGTNYGYTF | TGCGCCAGCAGCTCTGGACAGGGGACTAACTATGGCTACACCTTC
TRBJ2-3 | - | once | TRBV7-6 | CASSLYQSDTDTQYF | TGTGCCAGCAGCTTATACCAGAGCGACACAGATACGCAGTATTTT